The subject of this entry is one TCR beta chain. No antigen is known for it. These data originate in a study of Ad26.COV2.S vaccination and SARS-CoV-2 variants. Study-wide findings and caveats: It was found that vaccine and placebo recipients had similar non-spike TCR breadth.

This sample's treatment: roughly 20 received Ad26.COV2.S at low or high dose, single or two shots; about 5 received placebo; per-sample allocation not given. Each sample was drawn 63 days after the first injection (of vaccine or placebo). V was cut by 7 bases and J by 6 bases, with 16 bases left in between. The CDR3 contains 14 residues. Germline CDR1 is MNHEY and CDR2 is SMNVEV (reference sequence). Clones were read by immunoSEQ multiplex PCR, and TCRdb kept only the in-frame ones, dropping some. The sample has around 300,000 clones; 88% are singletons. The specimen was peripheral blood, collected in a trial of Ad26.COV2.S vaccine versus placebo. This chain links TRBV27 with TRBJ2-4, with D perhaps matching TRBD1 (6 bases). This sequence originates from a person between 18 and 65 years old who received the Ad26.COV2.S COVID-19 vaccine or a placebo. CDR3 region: CASNPQGSLNIQYF. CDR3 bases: TGTGCCAGCAACCCCCAGGGGAGCTTAAACATTCAGTACTTC.